These 31 T cell receptor beta chains were sequenced from one sample in a study of T cells in Graves' hyperthyroidism and ophthalmopathy. Using RNA transcripts as the source, TCR beta CDR3 regions were amplified. TCR CDR3 underwent first-round RT-PCR with the HTBI primer set. Each CDR3 protein gets one entry after TCRdb re-called the multiplex PCR reads with MiXCR. This table holds 450,000 to 650,000 distinct CDR3 sequences, around 21% found once. Source material: blood. The source of these receptors is a man younger than 35 with Graves' hyperthyroidism.

This clonotype was seen many times. The chain uses TRBV15 and TRBJ1-1; D unresolved. Per germline, CDR1 LNHNV and CDR2 YYDKDF (reference sequence). V was cut by 2 bases and J by 1 base, with 5 bases left in between. CDR3 length: 13 residues. CDR3 bases: TGTGCCACCAGCAGATTAGGGAACACTGAAGCTTTCTTT. Translation: CATSRLGNTEAFF.

In its sample, this clonotype was seen many times. The junction does not match germline at one end; this may be a read error. This chain uses TRBV28 with TRBJ2-2, with D unclear. The germline V gene encodes CDR1 MDHEN and CDR2 SYDVKM. The CDR3 has 16 residues. In DNA form, the CDR3 reads TGTGCCAGCAGGCCTCTCCTAGTCCTTACCACCCGGGAGCTGTTTTTT. Translated, it gives CASRPLLVLTTRELFF.

This sequence joins TRBV19 and TRBJ1-6, with D unresolved. In germline, CDR1 is LNHDA, CDR2 SQIVND (reference sequence). The CDR3 length is 14 residues. Trimming pared 3 bases from V and 9 bases from J, leaving 12 bases between. The CDR3 sequence is CASSMVDHSSPLHF. In DNA, the CDR3 is TGTGCCAGTAGTATGGTCGACCACAGTTCACCCCTCCACTTT.

At least ten counts were recorded for this clonotype. This chain connects TRBV19 to TRBJ2-6; D may be TRBD2 (5 bases). Germline V gives CDR1 LNHDA, CDR2 SQIVND (reference sequence). Trimming removed 4 bases from V and 0 bases from J, with 16 bases in between. The CDR3 spans 18 residues. CDR3 DNA sequence: TGTGCCAGTAGTACTCCGGCGGGCCCGAGCTCTGGGGCCAACGTCCTGACTTTC. This gives the protein CASSTPAGPSSGANVLTF.

The chain employs TRBV4-1 and TRBJ2-5, with unresolved D. V lost 2 bases and J 4 bases, leaving 17 bases between the germline ends. The CDR3 is made up of 16 amino acids. Looked up from germline, CDR1 is MGHRA and CDR2 is YSYEKL. The CDR3, as DNA: TGCGCCAGCAGCCAACTTGATGGTAGGGTCGGAGAGACCCAGTACTTC. Translating gives CASSQLDGRVGETQYF.

This chain links TRBV6-2 or TRBV6-3 with TRBJ2-5, with 7 positions matching TRBD2. The germline CDR1 and CDR2 sequences are MNHEY and SVGEGT. The V gene end was trimmed by 2 bases and the J gene end by 5 bases; junction bases not matched to a gene: 14. The CDR3 totals 17 residues. The CDR3 DNA reads TGTGCCAGCAGTTACGATTGGGCGGGAGAGCGCGGGGAGACCCAGTACTTC. This codes for CASSYDWAGERGETQYF.

The gene calls are TRBV5-4 and TRBJ2-7; the D gene is possibly TRBD1 (6 bases). The germline CDR1 and CDR2 sequences are SGHNT and YYREEE (reference sequence). V was trimmed by 7 bases and J by 1 base, leaving 18 bases between them. The CDR3 has 15 amino acids. CDR3 nucleotides: TGTGCCAGCCGGAACCAACAGGGTGGATCCTACGAGCAGTACTTC. Translated, it gives CASRNQQGGSYEQYF.

The J gene is TRBJ1-2, the V gene TRBV6-1, with 11 positions matching TRBD1. Germline trimming cut 4 bases from V and 8 bases from J; bases unmatched to any gene: 9. This CDR3 comprises 15 residues. Germline V lookup: CDR1 MNHNS, CDR2 SASEGT. The CDR3 DNA follows: TGTGCCAGCAGTGCTTTGGACAGGGGGCTTGGAGGCTACACCTTC. Its protein product is CASSALDRGLGGYTF.

This clonotype was recorded at least ten times. V gene TRBV11-2 combines with J gene TRBJ2-7, with D hard to call. The germline V gene has CDR1 SGHAT and CDR2 FQNNGV. Trimming left V 5 bases short and J 0 bases short, with 5 bases between. The CDR3 runs to 12 residues. The CDR3 region is CASSRVSYEQYF. In DNA form, the CDR3 reads TGTGCCAGCAGCCGGGTCTCCTACGAGCAGTACTTC.

At least ten counts were recorded for this clonotype. V usage is TRBV13 and J usage is TRBJ2-7, with TRBD1 matching over 9 bases. This CDR3 is built from 16 residues. The V gene end was trimmed by 5 bases and the J gene end by 0 bases; junction bases not matched to a gene: 8. The V gene's germline CDR1 is PRHDT and CDR2 FYEKMQ (reference sequence). The CDR3 nucleotides are TGTGCCAGCAGCCACGGGACAGGGACCTCCTCCTACGAGCAGTACTTC. Translating gives CASSHGTGTSSYEQYF.

The table lists this clonotype with a few counts. A read error may explain this, as a much larger clone is one base away. This chain connects TRBV2 to TRBJ2-7, with a tentative D call TRBD1 (7 bases). The germline gives CDR1 SNHLY, CDR2 FYNNEI. The V end lost 2 bases, the J end lost 5 bases, and 34 bases lay between the germline ends. This CDR3 comprises 21 residues. The CDR3 reads CASSETVVDRSEGDDMDEQYF. As DNA, the CDR3 is TGTGCCAGCAGTGAAACGGTTGTGGACAGGTCGGAGGGGGACGATATGGACGAGCAGTACTTC.

This CDR3 reads CASSLAVVQGNTIYF. CDR3 bases: TGTGCCAGCAGCTTAGCAGTCGTGCAGGGCAACACCATATATTTT. The chain recombines TRBV13 with TRBJ1-3, with D perhaps TRBD1 (5 bases). V lost 1 base to trimming and J lost 7 bases, with 14 bases between them. The CDR3 has 15 residues. CDR1 PRHDT and CDR2 FYEKMQ come from the germline V gene (reference sequence).

This clonotype was picked up many times. The V and J genes are TRBV12-3 or TRBV12-4 and TRBJ2-7; 8 bases are shared with TRBD2. The CDR3 spans 13 residues. V gave up 5 bases and J gave up 4 bases; unmatched junction bases: 4. The CDR3: CASSPREEYEQYF. DNA for the CDR3: TGTGCCAGCAGTCCGCGGGAGGAGTACGAGCAGTACTTC.

In its sample, this clonotype was seen a few times. The chain links TRBV5-1 to TRBJ2-7; no reliable D call. CDR1 and CDR2 from the germline V gene are SGHRS and YFSETQ. V lost 4 bases and J lost 3, with 14 bases in between. The CDR3 sequence is 14 residues long. This CDR3 reads CASSLEFPNYEQYF. For the CDR3, the DNA is TGCGCCAGCAGCCTGGAGTTCCCAAACTACGAGCAGTACTTC.

This clonotype was counted many times. This chain connects TRBV10-3 to TRBJ1-5; D perhaps matches TRBD1 (5 bases). CDR3 length equals 14 residues. Germline values: CDR1 ENHRY, CDR2 SYGVKD. V was shortened by 4 bases and J by 1 base, with 8 bases between the two germline ends. The CDR3 is CAISVTASNQPQHF. As DNA, the CDR3 is TGTGCCATCAGTGTGACAGCCAGCAATCAGCCCCAGCATTTT.

This clonotype appeared a few times. This chain connects TRBV5-1 to TRBJ2-2; possible D gene TRBD1, 6 bases. From germline, CDR1 is SGHRS and CDR2 YFSETQ. Trimming stripped 0 bases from V and 0 bases from J, with 12 bases between. The CDR3 sequence is 17 residues long. In DNA form, the CDR3 reads TGCGCCAGCAGCTTGGCCTGGCAGGGGCCGAACACCGGGGAGCTGTTTTTT. Amino acids: CASSLAWQGPNTGELFF.

CDR3: CASSFLSVMNTEAFF. CDR3 in DNA: TGTGCCAGCAGTTTCCTGAGCGTTATGAACACTGAAGCTTTCTTT. The chain combines TRBV28 with TRBJ1-1; D call uncertain. V was shortened by 3 bases and J by 0 bases, with 11 bases between the two germline ends. This CDR3 spans 15 amino acids. Germline V gene lookup returns CDR1 MDHEN and CDR2 SYDVKM. The full variable domain, completed using reference TRBV28 and TRBJ1-1, is DVKVTQSSRYLVKRTGEKVFLECVQDMDHENMFWYRQDPGLGLRLIYFSYDVKMKEKGDIPEGYSVSREKKERFSLILESASTNQTSMYLCASSFLSVMNTEAFFGQGTRLTVV.

This clonotype was counted many times. The rearrangement links TRBV20-1 to TRBJ1-1; unclear D gene. Germline V lookup: CDR1 DFQATT, CDR2 SNEGSKA (reference sequence). V was trimmed by 6 bases and J by 0 bases, leaving 8 bases between them. The CDR3 consists of 12 residues. The CDR3 spells CSAYAMNTEAFF. In DNA form, the CDR3 reads TGCAGTGCGTACGCCATGAACACTGAAGCTTTCTTT.

In this sample, this clonotype turned up many times. The chain has TRBV9 and TRBJ2-5; tentatively, D is TRBD1 or TRBD2 (6 bases each). The ends were cut back, 4 bases at V and 4 bases at J, with 17 bases in the middle. The CDR3 covers 15 residues. Germline assignment: CDR1 SGDLS and CDR2 YYNGEE. Written as DNA, the CDR3 is TGTGCCAGCAGCCCCTTATCACAGGGAGGAGAGACCCAGTACTTC. This translates into CASSPLSQGGETQYF.

The table lists this clonotype with many counts. This chain uses TRBV28 with TRBJ1-2, with 9 bases identical to TRBD1. The V gene's germline CDR1 is MDHEN and CDR2 SYDVKM. This CDR3 is 17 amino acids long. V gave up 0 bases and J gave up 4 bases; unmatched junction bases: 9. CDR3 sequence (DNA): TGTGCCAGCAGTTTATGGATGATACAGGGGGCCCCCTATGGCTACACCTTC. It is translated as CASSLWMIQGAPYGYTF.

For this clonotype: This sequence may be a read error, since a much larger clone differs from it by one base. This rearrangement joins TRBV6-5 to TRBJ1-2, with unresolved D. The germline CDR1 and CDR2 sequences are MNHEY and SVGAGI. The CDR3 runs to 13 residues. CDR3 coding DNA: TGTGCCAGCAGTTACACGTTTGGGAGTGGCTTCACCTTC. It is translated as CASSYTFGSGFTF.

This clonotype was seen ten or more times. The chain recombines TRBV27 with TRBJ2-5; no definite D call. Germline assignment: CDR1 MNHEY and CDR2 SMNVEV (reference sequence). The CDR3 contains 13 residues. Trimming took off 5 bases at V and 0 bases at J, with 7 bases between the two ends. The CDR3: CASSPQDQETQYF. CDR3 nucleotide sequence: TGTGCCAGCAGTCCCCAAGACCAAGAGACCCAGTACTTC.

The gene calls are TRBV5-1 and TRBJ1-1; possibly TRBD1 for D (5 bases). This CDR3 is built from 14 residues. V dropped 0 bases and J dropped 4 bases, with 10 bases sitting between them. CDR1 and CDR2 (germline): SGHRS, YFSETQ. The chain's CDR3 is CASSLAIDSTEAFF. The CDR3 nucleotides are TGCGCCAGCAGCTTGGCAATAGACAGCACTGAAGCTTTCTTT.

This clonotype was counted at least ten times. The chain joins TRBV14 to TRBJ2-5; D is possibly TRBD2 (6 bases). Germline V lookup: CDR1 SGHDN, CDR2 FVKESK. The CDR3 sequence is 16 residues long. V was cut by 4 bases and J by 4 bases, with 19 bases left in between. CDR3 in DNA: TGTGCCAGCAGCCGACCCGGGACTCCCGTGGGAGAGACCCAGTACTTC. Amino acids: CASSRPGTPVGETQYF.

V usage is TRBV4-1 and J usage is TRBJ2-5, with no clear D. There are 14 residues in the CDR3. V gave up 4 bases and J gave up 1 base, with 10 bases separating them. CDR1 is MGHRA, CDR2 YSYEKL, per germline. DNA for the CDR3: TGCGCCAGCAGCCCAAGTCAGTTCCAAGAGACCCAGTACTTC. Amino acids: CASSPSQFQETQYF.

This clonotype was recorded at least ten times. The rearrangement joins TRBV9 to TRBJ1-1; D is perhaps TRBD1 (5 bases). CDR3 length: 15 residues. Trimming took off 0 bases at V and 3 bases at J, with 12 bases between the two ends. Germline V CDR1 and CDR2: SGDLS, YYNGEE. The CDR3 sequence: CASSVAPAGDTEAFF. The CDR3 nucleotides read TGTGCCAGCAGCGTAGCCCCCGCGGGGGACACTGAAGCTTTCTTT.

Many counts were recorded for this clonotype. The chain joins TRBV28 to TRBJ2-5; 9 nucleotides agree with TRBD1. Trimming removed 5 bases from V and 5 bases from J; junction bases left unmatched: 6. Germline CDR1 reads MDHEN; CDR2 reads SYDVKM. There are 14 residues in the CDR3. For the CDR3, the DNA is TGTGCCAGCAGTGCCCCCACAGGGGGCGAGACCCAGTACTTC. Protein: CASSAPTGGETQYF.

Many counts were recorded for this clonotype. This rearrangement joins TRBV5-1 to TRBJ2-7; 9 bases match TRBD1. The CDR3 loop spans 15 amino acids. After removal of 4 bases from V and 1 base from J, the junction contained 6 bases not matched to a gene. Germline-derived CDR1 and CDR2 are SGHRS and YFSETQ. The CDR3 sequence is CASSPGDRVSYEQYF. The DNA for the CDR3 is TGCGCCAGCAGCCCAGGGGACAGGGTGTCCTACGAGCAGTACTTC.

Ten or more counts support this clonotype. V usage is TRBV30 and J usage is TRBJ1-1; D is unresolved. The CDR3 spans 12 residues. Germline lookup yields CDR1 GTSNPN and CDR2 SVGIG (reference sequence). V was pared by 0 bases and J by 5 bases, with 7 bases between. The CDR3 sequence: CAWSVTPTEAFF. In DNA form, the CDR3 reads TGTGCCTGGAGTGTTACCCCGACTGAAGCTTTCTTT.

The V and J genes are TRBV6-5 and TRBJ2-5, with D perhaps matching TRBD2 (6 bases). The germline V gene encodes CDR1 MNHEY and CDR2 SVGAGI. The V end lost 3 bases, the J end lost 1 base, and 9 bases lay between the germline ends. The CDR3 loop spans 14 amino acids. The CDR3 nucleotides read TGTGCCAGCAGTTATCTGACTAGCCAAGAGACCCAGTACTTC. Its translation is CASSYLTSQETQYF.

In its sample, this clonotype was seen many times. The genes are TRBV19 and TRBJ2-5; D call uncertain. V lost 3 bases and J lost 4, with 15 bases in between. CDR1 and CDR2 (germline): LNHDA, SQIVND (reference sequence). This CDR3 contains 15 residues. CDR3 loop: CASSINWYTGETQYF. For the CDR3, the DNA is TGTGCCAGTAGTATCAATTGGTATACTGGAGAGACCCAGTACTTC. The full variable domain, in which reference TRBV19 and TRBJ2-5 provide the parts outside the CDR3, is DGGITQSPKYLFRKEGQNVTLSCEQNLNHDAMYWYRQDPGQGLRLIYYSQIVNDFQKGDIAEGYSVSREKKESFPLTVTSAQKNPTAFYLCASSINWYTGETQYFGPGTRLLVL.